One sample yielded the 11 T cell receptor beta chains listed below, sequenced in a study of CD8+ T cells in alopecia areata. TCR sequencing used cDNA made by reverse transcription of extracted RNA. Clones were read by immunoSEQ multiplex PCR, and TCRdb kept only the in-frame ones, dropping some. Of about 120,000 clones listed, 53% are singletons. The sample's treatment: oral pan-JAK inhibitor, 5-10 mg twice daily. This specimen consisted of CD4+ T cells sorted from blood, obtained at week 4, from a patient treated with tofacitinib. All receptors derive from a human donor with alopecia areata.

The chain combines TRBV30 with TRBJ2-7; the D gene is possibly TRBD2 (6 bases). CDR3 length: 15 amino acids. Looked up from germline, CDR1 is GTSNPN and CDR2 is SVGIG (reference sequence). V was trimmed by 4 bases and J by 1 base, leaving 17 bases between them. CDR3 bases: TGTGCCTGGACGAACCAGGGTAGCGGATCCTACGAGCAGTACTTC. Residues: CAWTNQGSGSYEQYF.

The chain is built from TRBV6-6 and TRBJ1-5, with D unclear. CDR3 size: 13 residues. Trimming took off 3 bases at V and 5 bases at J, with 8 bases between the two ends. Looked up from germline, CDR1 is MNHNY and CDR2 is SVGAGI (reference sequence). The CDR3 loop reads CASSYLGDQPQHF. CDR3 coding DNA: TGTGCCAGCAGTTATCTCGGGGATCAGCCCCAGCATTTT.

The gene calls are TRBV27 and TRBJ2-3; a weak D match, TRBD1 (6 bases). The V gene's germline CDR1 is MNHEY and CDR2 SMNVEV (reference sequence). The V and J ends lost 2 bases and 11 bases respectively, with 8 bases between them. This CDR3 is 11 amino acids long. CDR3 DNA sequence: TGTGCCAGCAGTTTAGAGGGACAGCAGTATTTT. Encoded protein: CASSLEGQQYF.

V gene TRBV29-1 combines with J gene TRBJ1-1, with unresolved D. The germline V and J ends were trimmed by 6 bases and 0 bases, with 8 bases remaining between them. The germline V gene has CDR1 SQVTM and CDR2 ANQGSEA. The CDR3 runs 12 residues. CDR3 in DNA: TGCAGCGTACTCACAGTGAACACTGAAGCTTTCTTT. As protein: CSVLTVNTEAFF.

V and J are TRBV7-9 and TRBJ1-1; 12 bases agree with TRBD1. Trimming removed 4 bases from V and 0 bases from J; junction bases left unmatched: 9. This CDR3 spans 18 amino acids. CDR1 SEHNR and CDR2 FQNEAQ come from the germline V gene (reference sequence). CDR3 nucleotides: TGTGCCAGCAGCTACCCTACGGGACAGGGGGCTATGAACACTGAAGCTTTCTTT. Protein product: CASSYPTGQGAMNTEAFF.

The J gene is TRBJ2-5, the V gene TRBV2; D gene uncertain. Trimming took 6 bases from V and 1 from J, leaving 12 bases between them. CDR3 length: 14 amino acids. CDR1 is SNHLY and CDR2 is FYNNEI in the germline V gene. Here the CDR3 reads CASRGPGSQETQYF. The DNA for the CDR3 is TGTGCCAGCAGAGGACCAGGCTCCCAAGAGACCCAGTACTTC.

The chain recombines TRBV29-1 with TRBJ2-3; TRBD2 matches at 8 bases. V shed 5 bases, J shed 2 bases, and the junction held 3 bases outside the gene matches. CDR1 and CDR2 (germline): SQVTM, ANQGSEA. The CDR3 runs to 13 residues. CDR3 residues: CSVSSGPTDTQYF. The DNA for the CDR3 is TGCAGCGTTTCTAGCGGGCCCACAGATACGCAGTATTTT.

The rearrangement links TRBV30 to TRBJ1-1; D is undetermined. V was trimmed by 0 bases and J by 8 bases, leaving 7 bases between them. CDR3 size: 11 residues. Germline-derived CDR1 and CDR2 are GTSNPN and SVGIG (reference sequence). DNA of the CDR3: TGTGCCTGGAGTGTAGGCTGGGAAGCTTTCTTT. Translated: CAWSVGWEAFF.

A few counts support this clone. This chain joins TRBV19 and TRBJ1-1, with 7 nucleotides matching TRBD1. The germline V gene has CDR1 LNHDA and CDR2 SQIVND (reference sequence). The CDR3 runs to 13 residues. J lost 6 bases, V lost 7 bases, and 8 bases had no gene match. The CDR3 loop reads CASTNRQGAEAFF. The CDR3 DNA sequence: TGTGCCAGTACCAACCGTCAGGGGGCTGAAGCTTTCTTT.

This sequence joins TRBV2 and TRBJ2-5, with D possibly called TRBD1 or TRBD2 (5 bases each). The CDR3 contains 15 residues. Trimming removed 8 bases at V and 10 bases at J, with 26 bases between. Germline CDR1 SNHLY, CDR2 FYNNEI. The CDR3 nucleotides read TGTGCCAGCCTCAAGGCCGGGACCCGGCAGGGTGTCCAGTACTTC. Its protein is CASLKAGTRQGVQYF.

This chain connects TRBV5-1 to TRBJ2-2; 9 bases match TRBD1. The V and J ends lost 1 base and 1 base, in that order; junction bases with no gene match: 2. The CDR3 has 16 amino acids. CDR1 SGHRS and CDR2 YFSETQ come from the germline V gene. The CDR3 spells CASSLRGQGNTGELFF. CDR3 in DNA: TGCGCCAGCAGCTTGCGGGGACAGGGGAACACCGGGGAGCTGTTTTTT. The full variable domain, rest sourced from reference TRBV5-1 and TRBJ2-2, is KAGVTQTPRYLIKTRGQQVTLSCSPISGHRSVSWYQQTPGQGLQFLFEYFSETQRNKGNFPGRFSGRQFSNSRSEMNVSTLELGDSALYLCASSLRGQGNTGELFFGEGSRLTVL.